This TCR beta chain is drawn from a study of graft-versus-host responses after intestinal transplantation. As for the study in general: Tacrolimus and steroids were given for two to three years to all recipients after anti-thymocyte globulin induction. General study results and limits: Those patients showing graft-donor T cell macrochimerism displayed high graft-versus-host to host-versus-graft clonal ratios in allografts. Early post-transplant falls in HvG clones accompanied the peak levels of circulating GvH clones. Analysis identified GvH clones in recipient marrow, with some appearing first in ileum or blood.

Generated by immunoSEQ multiplex PCR, the TCRdb table keeps only in-frame clones and is missing some. The data contain 80,000 or so clones, 92% of them seen just once; the ten biggest clones take up roughly 0.64%. This clone appeared once. What it binds is not known. V was shortened by 6 bases and J by 7 bases, with 13 bases between the two germline ends. The CDR3 has 13 residues. CDR1 and CDR2 from the germline V gene are LNHDA and SQIVND (reference sequence). The rearrangement uses TRBV19 and TRBJ1-5; perhaps TRBD1 as D (5 bases). This sequence originates from a human patient who received an intestinal transplant, so some T cells may come from the graft donor. The sample consisted of PBMCs, taken 98 days after intestinal transplantation. This CDR3 is CASRAGTPQPQHF. The CDR3 DNA reads TGTGCCAGTAGAGCAGGGACCCCACAGCCCCAGCATTTT.